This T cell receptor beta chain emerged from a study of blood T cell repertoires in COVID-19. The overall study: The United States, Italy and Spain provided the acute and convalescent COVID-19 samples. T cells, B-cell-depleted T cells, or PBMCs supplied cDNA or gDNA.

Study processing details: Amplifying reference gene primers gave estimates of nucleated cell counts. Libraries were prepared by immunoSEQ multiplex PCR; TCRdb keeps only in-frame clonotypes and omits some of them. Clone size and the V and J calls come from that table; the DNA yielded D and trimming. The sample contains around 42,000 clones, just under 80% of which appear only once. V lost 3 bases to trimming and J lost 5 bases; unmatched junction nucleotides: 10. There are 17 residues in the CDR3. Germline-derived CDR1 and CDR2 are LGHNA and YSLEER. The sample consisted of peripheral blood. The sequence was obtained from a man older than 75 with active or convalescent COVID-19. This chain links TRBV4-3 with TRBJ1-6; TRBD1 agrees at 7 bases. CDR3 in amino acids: CASSHLLGTENNSPLHF. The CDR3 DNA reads TGCGCCAGCAGCCACTTGCTCGGGACAGAAAATAATTCACCCCTCCACTTT.